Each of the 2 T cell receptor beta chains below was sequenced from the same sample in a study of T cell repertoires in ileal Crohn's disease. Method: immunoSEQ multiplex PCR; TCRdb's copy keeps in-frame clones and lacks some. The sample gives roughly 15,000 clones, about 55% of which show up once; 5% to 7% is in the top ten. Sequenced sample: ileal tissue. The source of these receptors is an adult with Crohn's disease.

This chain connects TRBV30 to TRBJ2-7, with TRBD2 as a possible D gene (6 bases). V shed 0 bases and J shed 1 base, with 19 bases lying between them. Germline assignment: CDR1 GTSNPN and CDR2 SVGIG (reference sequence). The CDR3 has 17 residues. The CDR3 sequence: CAWSVRDVEEGSYEQYF. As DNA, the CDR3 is TGTGCCTGGAGTGTCCGGGACGTCGAGGAGGGATCCTACGAGCAGTACTTC.

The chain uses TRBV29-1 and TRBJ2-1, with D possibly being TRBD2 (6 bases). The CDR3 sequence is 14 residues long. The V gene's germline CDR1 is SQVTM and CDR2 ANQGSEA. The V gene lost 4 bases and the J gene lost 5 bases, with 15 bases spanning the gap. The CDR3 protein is CSVVLGGKDNEQFF. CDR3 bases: TGCAGCGTTGTCTTGGGGGGAAAGGACAATGAGCAGTTCTTC.